Described below is a single T cell receptor (beta chain) sequence and its context. Its specificity is unknown. This sample was taken from a study of T cell repertoires in cytomegalovirus infection. Across the study: CMV epitopes in the study were HLA-C-restricted (recently identified) and HLA-B-restricted (well studied).

Germline V gives CDR1 SNHLY, CDR2 FYNNEI. The CDR3 sequence is 14 residues long. MiXCR, run by TCRdb on the reads, gives a single entry per CDR3 protein. The data show approximately 730,000 distinct CDR3 sequences, 25% to 30% seen once. Notes on the study in general: Identification of carriers of CMV plus the relevant HLA was achieved through cumulative public TCR beta family frequency.

This TCR was recovered from a human donor in good health (CMV status not recorded). Some clones in this sample may be carry-over from other donors' samples. The chain joins TRBV2 to TRBJ2-1; TRBD2 might be the D (7 bases). The sequenced sample was cultured CD8+ T cells from PBMCs, obtained from culture after CMV antigen stimulation. CDR3 bases: TGTGCGCTGGGGGCTAGCGGCTCCTACAATGAGCAGTTCTTC. Translation: CALGASGSYNEQFF.